This TCR beta chain emerged from a study of T cell responses to AZD1222 COVID-19 vaccine. Study-level background: Second doses were pooled across both intervals (about 4 or about 12 weeks).

Germline V lookup: CDR1 SQVTM, CDR2 ANQGSEA. CDR3 length: 13 amino acids. The V gene lost 6 bases and the J gene lost 4 bases, with 13 bases spanning the gap. Notes on this clone: The antigen is undetermined.

Findings and limits, study-wide: Epitopes outside B.1.351 and B.1.1.7 mutated regions reportedly drew nearly half of spike TCRs.

Method: immunoSEQ multiplex PCR; TCRdb's copy keeps in-frame clones and lacks some. The sample shows about 86,000 clones, roughly nine tenths of them seen only once. This sample comprised peripheral blood, obtained on day 0 of AZD1222 vaccination. This chain uses TRBV29-1 with TRBJ2-1; possible D gene TRBD1, 6 bases. The sequence came from an adult in good health. The CDR3 sequence is CSVDRDNYNEQFF. The CDR3 DNA is TGCAGCGTGGATCGGGACAATTACAATGAGCAGTTCTTC.